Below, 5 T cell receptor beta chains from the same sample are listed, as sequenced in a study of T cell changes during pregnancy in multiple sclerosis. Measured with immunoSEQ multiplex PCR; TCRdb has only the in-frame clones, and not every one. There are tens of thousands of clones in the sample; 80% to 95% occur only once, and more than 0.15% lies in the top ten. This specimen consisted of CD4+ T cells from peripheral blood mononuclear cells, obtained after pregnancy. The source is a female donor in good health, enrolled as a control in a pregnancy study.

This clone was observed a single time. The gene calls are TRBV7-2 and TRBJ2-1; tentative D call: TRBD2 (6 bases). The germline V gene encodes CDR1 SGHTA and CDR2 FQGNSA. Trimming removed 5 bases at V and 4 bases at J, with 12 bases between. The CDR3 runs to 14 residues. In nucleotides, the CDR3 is TGTGCCAGCAGCATAGGGGACTTTTACAATGAGCAGTTCTTC. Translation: CASSIGDFYNEQFF.

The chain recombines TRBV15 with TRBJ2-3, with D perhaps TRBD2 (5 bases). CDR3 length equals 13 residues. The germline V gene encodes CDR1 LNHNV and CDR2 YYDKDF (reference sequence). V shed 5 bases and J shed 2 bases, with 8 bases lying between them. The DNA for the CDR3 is TGTGCCACCAGCCAGCGGTACACAGATACGCAGTATTTT. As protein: CATSQRYTDTQYF.

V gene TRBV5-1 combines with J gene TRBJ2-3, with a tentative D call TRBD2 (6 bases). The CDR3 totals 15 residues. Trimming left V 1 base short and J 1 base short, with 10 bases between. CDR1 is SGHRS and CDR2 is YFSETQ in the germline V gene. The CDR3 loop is CASSLLAGRTDTQYF. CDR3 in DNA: TGCGCCAGCAGCTTGCTGGCGGGGCGCACAGATACGCAGTATTTT.

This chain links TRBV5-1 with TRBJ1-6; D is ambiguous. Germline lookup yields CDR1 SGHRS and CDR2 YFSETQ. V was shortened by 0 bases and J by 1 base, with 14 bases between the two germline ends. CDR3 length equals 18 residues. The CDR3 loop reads CASSLGMDSLSYNSPLHF. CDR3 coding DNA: TGCGCCAGCAGCTTGGGTATGGACTCCCTGTCCTATAATTCACCCCTCCACTTT.

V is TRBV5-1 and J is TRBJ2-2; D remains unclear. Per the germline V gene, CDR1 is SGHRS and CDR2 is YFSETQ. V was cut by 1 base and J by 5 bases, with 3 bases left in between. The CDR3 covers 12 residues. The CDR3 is CASSLPTGELFF. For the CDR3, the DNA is TGCGCCAGCAGCTTGCCGACCGGGGAGCTGTTTTTT.